The 29 T cell receptor beta chains reported below all come from one sample, sequenced in a study of T cells after yellow fever vaccination. TCRdb re-called the 5' RACE reads through MiXCR, storing one row per CDR3 protein. The repertoire holds more than 55,000 distinct CDR3 sequences, 6.5% to 9% seen once, with 30% to 45% in the top ten. Sequencing used CD8+ T cells sorted from PBMCs, obtained 15 days after the yellow fever booster vaccination. The receptors here all came from a man aged 25-40 years who received the YFV17D yellow fever vaccine.

At least ten counts were recorded for this clonotype. The chain has TRBV27 and TRBJ2-7, with TRBD1 matching 10 bases. With V trimmed by 4 bases and J by 6 bases, 12 bases remained unmatched. The CDR3 spans 16 residues. The V gene's germline CDR1 is MNHEY and CDR2 SMNVEV (reference sequence). The CDR3 reads CASSSVRFRDRGEQYF. The DNA of the CDR3 is TGTGCCAGCAGTTCCGTCCGGTTTCGGGACAGGGGCGAGCAGTACTTC.

The chain is built from TRBV7-2 and TRBJ2-3; D not resolved. The CDR3 consists of 14 residues. V gave up 3 bases and J gave up 3 bases, with 10 bases separating them. Germline V lookup: CDR1 SGHTA, CDR2 FQGNSA. Written as DNA, the CDR3 is TGTGCCAGCAGCTTTTTAATGGGAACAGATACGCAGTATTTT. As protein: CASSFLMGTDTQYF.

This clonotype was recorded many times. The chain joins TRBV7-8 to TRBJ2-1; D not certain. This CDR3 spans 12 amino acids. Germline V CDR1 and CDR2: SGHVS, FQNEAQ. The ends were cut back, 1 base at V and 10 bases at J, with 8 bases in the middle. The CDR3 DNA reads as TGTGCCAGCAGCTTAGGTCAGCGAGAGCAGTTCTTC. It yields the protein CASSLGQREQFF.

This clonotype was detected many times. The V and J genes are TRBV27 and TRBJ2-3; 13 nucleotides align to TRBD2. V was clipped by 5 bases and J by 2 bases; unmatched bases: 4. Per germline, CDR1 MNHEY and CDR2 SMNVEV (reference sequence). The CDR3 extends over 16 amino acids. DNA of the CDR3: TGTGCCAGCAGTATCGGGACTAGCGGGGTCACAGATACGCAGTATTTT. It yields the protein CASSIGTSGVTDTQYF.

The table lists this clonotype with many counts. The chain is built from TRBV20-1 and TRBJ1-1; no reliable D call. Germline lookup yields CDR1 DFQATT and CDR2 SNEGSKA (reference sequence). With 0 bases removed from V and 6 bases from J, the gap between germline ends came to 8 bases. This CDR3 comprises 12 residues. The CDR3 bases are TGCAGTGCTAGAGAAGATGGGGCTGAAGCTTTCTTT. Amino acid sequence: CSAREDGAEAFF.

The chain recombines TRBV4-3 with TRBJ2-1, with D possibly called TRBD1 or TRBD2 (5 bases each). Trimming removed 0 bases from V and 9 bases from J, with 12 bases in between. CDR3 length: 14 residues. The germline V gene encodes CDR1 LGHNA and CDR2 YSLEER. In nucleotides, the CDR3 is TGCGCCAGCAGCCAAGAACCTCTTGGGGGTGAGCAGTTCTTC. This translates into CASSQEPLGGEQFF.

The V and J genes are TRBV7-6 and TRBJ1-6; D unresolved. Germline CDR1 SGHVS, CDR2 FNYEAQ. Trimming stripped 0 bases from V and 0 bases from J, with 9 bases between. The CDR3 has 17 amino acids. CDR3 sequence (DNA): TGTGCCAGCAGCTTAGCCACACCGAGCTCCTATAATTCACCCCTCCACTTT. Protein: CASSLATPSSYNSPLHF.

The chain is built from TRBV2 and TRBJ2-7, with D unresolved. This CDR3 has 14 amino acids. CDR1 and CDR2 from the germline V gene are SNHLY and FYNNEI. V lost 1 base, J lost 3 bases, and 10 bases lay in between. This chain's CDR3 is CASSEVGDFYEQYF. The CDR3 coding sequence is TGTGCCAGCAGTGAAGTTGGGGATTTCTACGAGCAGTACTTC.

This clonotype occurred many times. This chain joins TRBV27 and TRBJ2-1; D is undetermined. Germline V gives CDR1 MNHEY, CDR2 SMNVEV (reference sequence). This CDR3 is 16 amino acids long. The V gene lost 7 bases and the J gene lost 6 bases, with 22 bases spanning the gap. The CDR3 nucleotides are TGTGCCAGCACCTTCGGCGGTCCAAGTCTACCCAATGAGCAGTTCTTC. Translation gives CASTFGGPSLPNEQFF.

This clonotype was found a few times. The V and J genes are TRBV20-1 and TRBJ1-6; the D gene is possibly TRBD1 (6 bases). The germline V and J ends were trimmed by 8 bases and 6 bases, with 20 bases remaining between them. Germline CDR1 is DFQATT and CDR2 is SNEGSKA (reference sequence). The CDR3 is made up of 15 amino acids. CDR3 sequence: CSTFPLGQSNSPLHF. CDR3 in DNA: TGCAGTACATTCCCGTTAGGACAGAGTAATTCACCCCTCCACTTT.

The CDR3 coding sequence is TGTGCCAGCAGTCCACTAGGGACAGACTTTAGAGGCTACACCTTC. It codes for CASSPLGTDFRGYTF. V usage is TRBV6-1 and J usage is TRBJ1-2; 7 nucleotides match TRBD1. Germline lookup yields CDR1 MNHNS and CDR2 SASEGT. The CDR3 runs to 15 residues. The ends lost 5 bases at V and 8 bases at J; junction bases unmatched: 14.

This clonotype was detected only a few times. The chain recombines TRBV5-5 with TRBJ2-1; 9 positions match TRBD2. Germline V gene lookup returns CDR1 SGHKS and CDR2 YYEKEE (reference sequence). The CDR3 is 16 amino acids. V lost 3 bases to trimming and J lost 6 bases; unmatched junction nucleotides: 10. For the CDR3, the DNA is TGTGCCAGCAGCTCCCCGACTAGCGGAACACCCAATGAGCAGTTCTTC. It codes for CASSSPTSGTPNEQFF. The whole variable domain, remainder taken from reference TRBV5-5 and TRBJ2-1, is DAGVTQSPTHLIKTRGQQVTLRCSPISGHKSVSWYQQVLGQGPQFIFQYYEKEERGRGNFPDRFSARQFPNYSSELNVNALLLGDSALYLCASSSPTSGTPNEQFFGPGTRLTVL.

At least ten counts were recorded for this clonotype. The chain employs TRBV9 and TRBJ2-7; 7 positions match TRBD1. The CDR3 totals 15 residues. Germline V gives CDR1 SGDLS, CDR2 YYNGEE. V shed 3 bases, J shed 2 bases, and the junction held 8 bases outside the gene matches. In DNA form, the CDR3 reads TGTGCCAGCAGCGGAGGGGACAGCGGCGCCTACGAGCAGTACTTC. Its translation is CASSGGDSGAYEQYF.

In this sample, this clonotype turned up many times. The rearrangement joins TRBV6-2 or TRBV6-3 to TRBJ2-1, with D possibly being TRBD2 (5 bases). V was clipped by 7 bases and J by 6 bases, with 19 bases between them. The CDR3 is 15 amino acids. From germline, CDR1 is MNHEY and CDR2 SVGEGT. This CDR3 is CASTPYTSGSNEQFF. CDR3 in DNA: TGTGCCAGCACTCCCTACACAAGTGGGAGCAATGAGCAGTTCTTC.

This clonotype was recorded many times. The rearrangement uses TRBV20-1 and TRBJ1-2, with D possibly matching TRBD1 (6 bases). The CDR3 loop spans 12 amino acids. V was pared by 0 bases and J by 4 bases, with 6 bases between. Germline V gene data show CDR1 as DFQATT and CDR2 as SNEGSKA (reference sequence). CDR3 nucleotides: TGCAGTGCTAGAGACAGGGGCTATGGCTACACCTTC. Protein sequence: CSARDRGYGYTF.

There are many counts of this clonotype. This chain joins TRBV9 and TRBJ1-2, with a weak D call TRBD1 (5 bases). This CDR3 has 15 residues. Germline V CDR1 and CDR2: SGDLS, YYNGEE. Trimming took off 0 bases at V and 4 bases at J, with 13 bases between the two ends. Written as DNA, the CDR3 is TGTGCCAGCAGCGTAGCTGCAGGGCAAAGCTATGGCTACACCTTC. Amino acids: CASSVAAGQSYGYTF.

This clonotype was detected ten times or more. The CDR3 spells CASSVGLAGAREQYF. Here the CDR3 DNA reads TGTGCCAGCAGCGTAGGACTAGCGGGAGCGCGCGAGCAGTACTTC. V is TRBV9 and J is TRBJ2-7; 12 bases are a match to TRBD2. The CDR3 sequence is 15 residues long. The V gene end was trimmed by 0 bases and the J gene end by 6 bases; junction bases not matched to a gene: 4. Germline CDR1 is SGDLS and CDR2 is YYNGEE.

This clonotype was seen ten or more times. The chain links TRBV6-6 to TRBJ1-2; D is unresolved. Germline-derived CDR1 and CDR2 are MNHNY and SVGAGI (reference sequence). The CDR3 runs to 11 residues. Deletions cut 9 bases from V and 4 bases from J, with 9 bases between. In DNA, the CDR3 is TGTGCCAGAGAGCGGTTCTATGGCTACACCTTC. Encoded protein: CARERFYGYTF.

This clonotype appeared many times. The chain combines TRBV3-1 with TRBJ1-1, with a weak D call TRBD1 (5 bases). Germline V gene sequence: CDR1 LGHDT, CDR2 YNNKEL (reference sequence). The germline V and J ends were trimmed by 2 bases and 6 bases, with 16 bases remaining between them. The CDR3 has 15 amino acids. CDR3 in amino acids: CASSQTGQQGSEAFF. CDR3 DNA sequence: TGTGCCAGCAGCCAAACGGGGCAGCAGGGCTCTGAAGCTTTCTTT.

This clonotype was seen more than once but under ten times. The gene calls are TRBV9 and TRBJ2-6, with D perhaps matching TRBD1 (5 bases). The V and J ends lost 6 bases and 0 bases respectively, with 16 bases between them. This CDR3 region has 17 residues. The V gene's germline CDR1 is SGDLS and CDR2 YYNGEE. The CDR3, as DNA: TGTGCCAGCACAGTGACAGCAGATATCTCTGGGGCCAACGTCCTGACTTTC. Residues: CASTVTADISGANVLTF. The full variable domain, its missing parts supplied by reference TRBV9 and TRBJ2-6, is DSGVTQTPKHLITATGQRVTLRCSPRSGDLSVYWYQQSLDQGLQFLIQYYNGEERAKGNILERFSAQQFPDLHSELNLSSLELGDSALYFCASTVTADISGANVLTFGAGSRLTVL.

With regard to this clonotype: A single base separates this from a much larger clone, so it may be a read error. This chain joins TRBV7-9 and TRBJ2-2, with D unresolved. The length of the CDR3 is 12 residues. Between the trimmed V and J ends, which lost 11 bases and 1 base, there was a span of 8 bases. Germline V gene sequence: CDR1 SEHNR, CDR2 FQNEAQ (reference sequence). In nucleotides, the CDR3 is TGTGCCGGAAGCGAGAACACCGGGGAGCTGTTTTTT. It specifies CAGSENTGELFF. The whole variable domain, remainder taken from reference TRBV7-9 and TRBJ2-2, is DTGVSQNPRHKITKRGQNVTFRCDPISEHNRLYWYRQTLGQGPEFLTYFQNEAQLEKSRLLSDRFSAERPKGSFSTLEIQRTEQGDSAMYLCAGSENTGELFFGEGSRLTVL.

This clonotype was seen at least ten times. The chain couples TRBV27 to TRBJ2-5, with 8 bases fitting TRBD2. V lost 2 bases to trimming and J lost 4 bases; unmatched junction nucleotides: 3. Germline CDR1 and CDR2: MNHEY and SMNVEV (reference sequence). The length of the CDR3 is 14 residues. The CDR3 nucleotides read TGTGCCAGCAGTTTAGCGGGAGGAGGAGAGACCCAGTACTTC. Protein: CASSLAGGGETQYF.

This clonotype has just a few counts. The rearrangement joins TRBV6-1 to TRBJ2-3; D may correspond to TRBD1 or TRBD2 (5 bases each). Trimming took off 6 bases at V and 4 bases at J, with 14 bases between the two ends. This CDR3 is built from 14 residues. Germline loops: CDR1 MNHNS, CDR2 SASEGT. The CDR3 DNA sequence: TGTGCCAGCAGCCCCGGGGTGGGGCCAGATACGCAGTATTTT. It translates to CASSPGVGPDTQYF.

This clonotype was seen many times. V is TRBV3-1 and J is TRBJ2-5; D gene ambiguous. The CDR3 is 14 amino acids. The germline gives CDR1 LGHDT, CDR2 YNNKEL (reference sequence). Deletions cut 5 bases from V and 1 base from J, with 11 bases between. The CDR3 DNA reads as TGTGCCAGCAGCTCCCTCGGCGGCCAAGAGACCCAGTACTTC. Encoded protein: CASSSLGGQETQYF.

This clonotype came up a few times. This chain links TRBV20-1 with TRBJ2-3, with a tentative D call TRBD2 (6 bases). The CDR3 is made up of 16 amino acids. Germline CDR1 and CDR2: DFQATT and SNEGSKA (reference sequence). Trimming pared 3 bases from V and 0 bases from J, leaving 16 bases between. CDR3 nucleotides: TGCAGTGCTAGTAACCGGCCGGGGGAGAGCACAGATACGCAGTATTTT. Encoded protein: CSASNRPGESTDTQYF.

This clonotype showed up many times. This sequence joins TRBV10-3 and TRBJ2-1, with 7 bases that match TRBD2. This CDR3 region has 13 residues. Germline V gene data show CDR1 as ENHRY and CDR2 as SYGVKD. The V gene end was trimmed by 10 bases and the J gene end by 3 bases; junction bases not matched to a gene: 6. The CDR3 DNA reads TGTGCCACTACTGTAGCGGGCTACAATGAGCAGTTCTTC. This encodes CATTVAGYNEQFF.

The sample holds one count of this clonotype. The chain joins TRBV4-2 to TRBJ2-7; 7 bases are shared with TRBD2. The germline CDR1 and CDR2 sequences are LGHNA and YNFKEQ. The J segment lost 3 bases and the V segment lost 3 bases, leaving 2 bases of the junction unmatched. This CDR3 comprises 13 residues. The CDR3 DNA reads as TGTGCCAGCAGCCACGGCGGGAGCTACGAGCAGTACTTC. As protein: CASSHGGSYEQYF.

This clonotype was seen repeatedly, ten times or more. The rearrangement links TRBV7-9 to TRBJ1-5, with D hard to call. This CDR3 comprises 15 residues. V lost 0 bases and J lost 6, with 12 bases in between. Per the germline V gene, CDR1 is SEHNR and CDR2 is FQNEAQ (reference sequence). As DNA, the CDR3 is TGTGCCAGCAGCTTAGCTGAACCGGGGAGTCAGCCCCAGCATTTT. It codes for CASSLAEPGSQPQHF. Full variable domain (outside the CDR3, taken from reference TRBV7-9 and TRBJ1-5): DTGVSQNPRHKITKRGQNVTFRCDPISEHNRLYWYRQTLGQGPEFLTYFQNEAQLEKSRLLSDRFSAERPKGSFSTLEIQRTEQGDSAMYLCASSLAEPGSQPQHFGDGTRLSIL.

A single count supports this clonotype. This may stem from a read error, because a much larger clone lies one nucleotide away. The rearrangement links TRBV20-1 to TRBJ2-3; tentative D call: TRBD2 (6 bases). Germline V gene sequence: CDR1 DFQATT, CDR2 SNEGSKA (reference sequence). There are 14 residues in the CDR3. Trimming left V 0 bases short and J 4 bases short, with 11 bases between. The CDR3 reads CSARDTGEADTQYF. CDR3 nucleotide sequence: TGCAGTGCTAGAGACACGGGAGAGGCAGATACGCAGTATTTT.